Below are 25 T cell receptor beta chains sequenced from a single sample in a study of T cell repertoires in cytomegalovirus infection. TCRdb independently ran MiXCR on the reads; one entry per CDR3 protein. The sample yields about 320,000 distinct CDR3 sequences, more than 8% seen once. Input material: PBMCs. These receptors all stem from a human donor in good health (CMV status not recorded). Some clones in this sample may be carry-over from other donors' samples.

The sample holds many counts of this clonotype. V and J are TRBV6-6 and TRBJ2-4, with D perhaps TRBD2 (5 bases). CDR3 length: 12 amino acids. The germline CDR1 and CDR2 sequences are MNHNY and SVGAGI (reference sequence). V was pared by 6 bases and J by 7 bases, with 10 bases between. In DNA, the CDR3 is TGTGCCAGCAGACCCCCGGGGAACATTCAGTACTTC. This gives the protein CASRPPGNIQYF.

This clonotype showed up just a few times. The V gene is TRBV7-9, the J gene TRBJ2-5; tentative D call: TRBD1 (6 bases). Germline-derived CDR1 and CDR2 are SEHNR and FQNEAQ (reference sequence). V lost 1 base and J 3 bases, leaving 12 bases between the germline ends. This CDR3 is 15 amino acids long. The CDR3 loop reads CASSLERGYKETQYF. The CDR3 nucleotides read TGTGCCAGCAGCTTAGAAAGGGGGTACAAAGAGACCCAGTACTTC.

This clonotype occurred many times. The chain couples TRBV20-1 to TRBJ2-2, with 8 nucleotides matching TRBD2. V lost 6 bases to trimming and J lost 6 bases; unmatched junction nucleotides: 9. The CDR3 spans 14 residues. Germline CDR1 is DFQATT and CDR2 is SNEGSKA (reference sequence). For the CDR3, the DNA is TGCAGTGCCATACGGGAGGGCCGGGCCGGGGAGCTGTTTTTT. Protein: CSAIREGRAGELFF.

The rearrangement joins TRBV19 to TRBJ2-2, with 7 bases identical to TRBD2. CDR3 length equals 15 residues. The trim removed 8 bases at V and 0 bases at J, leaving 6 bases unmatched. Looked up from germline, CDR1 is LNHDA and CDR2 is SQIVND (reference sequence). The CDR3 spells CASLPAGPNTGELFF. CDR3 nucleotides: TGTGCCAGTCTCCCAGCGGGACCGAACACCGGGGAGCTGTTTTTT.

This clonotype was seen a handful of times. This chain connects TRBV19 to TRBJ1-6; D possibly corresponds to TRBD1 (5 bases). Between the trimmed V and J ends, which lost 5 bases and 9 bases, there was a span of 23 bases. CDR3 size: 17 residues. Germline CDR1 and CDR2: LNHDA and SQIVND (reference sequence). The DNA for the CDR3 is TGTGCCAGTAGTTCGGGGTTAACCGGGACGGCTATTTCACCCCTCCACTTT. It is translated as CASSSGLTGTAISPLHF.

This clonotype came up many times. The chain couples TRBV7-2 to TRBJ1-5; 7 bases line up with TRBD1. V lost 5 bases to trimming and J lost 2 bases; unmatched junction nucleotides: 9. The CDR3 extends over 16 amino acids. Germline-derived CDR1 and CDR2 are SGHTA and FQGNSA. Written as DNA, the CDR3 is TGTGCCAGCAGCATAGGCGACAGGGTCGGCAATCAGCCCCAGCATTTT. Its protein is CASSIGDRVGNQPQHF.

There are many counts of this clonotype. CDR3 sequence reads: CSARGPTGINEQFF. The CDR3 nucleotides are TGCAGTGCTAGAGGCCCCACGGGGATCAATGAGCAGTTCTTC. The rearrangement joins TRBV20-1 to TRBJ2-1; maybe TRBD2 (5 bases). V lost 1 base, J lost 6 bases, and 13 bases lay in between. Germline CDR1 reads DFQATT; CDR2 reads SNEGSKA (reference sequence). This CDR3 contains 14 residues.

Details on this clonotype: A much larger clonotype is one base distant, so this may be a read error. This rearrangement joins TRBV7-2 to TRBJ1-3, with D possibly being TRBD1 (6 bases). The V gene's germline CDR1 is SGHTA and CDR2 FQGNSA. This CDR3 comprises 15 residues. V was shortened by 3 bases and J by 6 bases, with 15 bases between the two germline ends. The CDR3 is CASSLGGARENTIYF. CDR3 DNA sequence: TGTGCCAGCAGCTTGGGGGGGGCTCGTGAAAACACCATATATTTT.

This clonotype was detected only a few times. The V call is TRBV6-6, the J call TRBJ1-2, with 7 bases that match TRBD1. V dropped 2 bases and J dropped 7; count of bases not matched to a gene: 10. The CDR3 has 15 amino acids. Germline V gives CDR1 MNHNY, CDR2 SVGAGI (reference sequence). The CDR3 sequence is CASSYADRAGRGYTF. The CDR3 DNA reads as TGTGCCAGCAGTTACGCAGACAGGGCCGGGCGTGGCTACACCTTC.

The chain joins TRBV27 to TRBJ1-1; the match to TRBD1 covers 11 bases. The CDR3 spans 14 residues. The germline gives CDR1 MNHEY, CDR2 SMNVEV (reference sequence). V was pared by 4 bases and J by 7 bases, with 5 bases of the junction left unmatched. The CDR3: CASSSRTGGDEAFF. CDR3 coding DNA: TGTGCCAGCAGTTCACGGACAGGGGGCGATGAAGCTTTCTTT.

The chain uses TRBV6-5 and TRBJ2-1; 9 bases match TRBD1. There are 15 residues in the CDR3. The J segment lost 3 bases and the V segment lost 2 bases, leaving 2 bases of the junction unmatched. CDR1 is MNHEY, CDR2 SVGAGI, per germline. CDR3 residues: CASSYRDRVYNEQFF. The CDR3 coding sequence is TGTGCCAGCAGTTACCGGGACAGGGTCTACAATGAGCAGTTCTTC.

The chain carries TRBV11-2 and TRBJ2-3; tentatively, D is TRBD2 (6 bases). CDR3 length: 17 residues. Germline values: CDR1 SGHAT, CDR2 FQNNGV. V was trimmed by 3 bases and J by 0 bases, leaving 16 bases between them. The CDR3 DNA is TGTGCCAGCAGCTTCAGTCGGAACGGGGGAAGCACAGATACGCAGTATTTT. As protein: CASSFSRNGGSTDTQYF.

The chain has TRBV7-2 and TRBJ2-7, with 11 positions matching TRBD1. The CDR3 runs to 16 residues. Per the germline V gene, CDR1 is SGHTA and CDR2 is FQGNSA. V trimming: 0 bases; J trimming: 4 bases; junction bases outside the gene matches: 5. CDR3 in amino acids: CASSLAGTGGPYEQYF. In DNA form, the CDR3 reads TGTGCCAGCAGCTTAGCGGGGACAGGGGGACCTTACGAGCAGTACTTC. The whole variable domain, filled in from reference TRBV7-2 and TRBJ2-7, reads GAGVSQSPSNKVTEKGKDVELRCDPISGHTALYWYRQSLGQGLEFLIYFQGNSAPDKSGLPSDRFSAERTGGSVSTLTIQRTQQEDSAVYLCASSLAGTGGPYEQYFGPGTRLTVT.

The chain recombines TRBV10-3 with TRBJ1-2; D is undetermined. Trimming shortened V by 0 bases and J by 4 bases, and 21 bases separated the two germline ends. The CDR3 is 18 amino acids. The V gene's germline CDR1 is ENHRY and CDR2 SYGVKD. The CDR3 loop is CAISESYQDAGLLYGYTF. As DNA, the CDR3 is TGTGCCATCAGTGAGTCGTATCAGGATGCGGGCCTCCTCTATGGCTACACCTTC.

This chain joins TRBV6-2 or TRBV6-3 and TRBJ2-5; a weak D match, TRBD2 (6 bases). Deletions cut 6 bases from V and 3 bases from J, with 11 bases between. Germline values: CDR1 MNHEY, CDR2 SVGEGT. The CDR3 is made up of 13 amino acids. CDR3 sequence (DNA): TGTGCCAGCAGGTGGGACTCGAAAGAGACCCAGTACTTC. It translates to CASRWDSKETQYF.

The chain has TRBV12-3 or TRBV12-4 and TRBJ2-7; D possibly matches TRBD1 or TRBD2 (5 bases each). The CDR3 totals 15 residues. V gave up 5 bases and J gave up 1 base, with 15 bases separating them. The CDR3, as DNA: TGTGCCAGCAGTCCCTCGGGACGGATTTCCTACGAGCAGTACTTC. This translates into CASSPSGRISYEQYF.

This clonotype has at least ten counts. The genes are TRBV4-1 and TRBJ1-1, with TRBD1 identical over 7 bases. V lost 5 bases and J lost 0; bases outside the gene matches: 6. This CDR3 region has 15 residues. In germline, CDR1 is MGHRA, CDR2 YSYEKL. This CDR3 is CASSSSRGVNTEAFF. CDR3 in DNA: TGCGCCAGCAGCTCGAGCAGGGGGGTGAACACTGAAGCTTTCTTT.

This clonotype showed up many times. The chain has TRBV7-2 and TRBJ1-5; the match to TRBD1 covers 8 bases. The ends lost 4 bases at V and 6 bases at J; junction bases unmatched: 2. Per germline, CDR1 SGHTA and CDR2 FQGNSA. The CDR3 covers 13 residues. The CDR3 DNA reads TGTGCCAGCAGCTCAGACAGGGGTCAGCCCCAGCATTTT. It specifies CASSSDRGQPQHF.

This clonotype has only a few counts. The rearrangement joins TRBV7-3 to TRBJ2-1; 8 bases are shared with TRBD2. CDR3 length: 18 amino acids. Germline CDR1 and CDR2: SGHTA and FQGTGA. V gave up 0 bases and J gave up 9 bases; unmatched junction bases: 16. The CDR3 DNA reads TGTGCCAGCAGCTTAACGCCGGGAGGGACTAGTCTATCCGTTGAGCAGTTCTTC. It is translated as CASSLTPGGTSLSVEQFF.

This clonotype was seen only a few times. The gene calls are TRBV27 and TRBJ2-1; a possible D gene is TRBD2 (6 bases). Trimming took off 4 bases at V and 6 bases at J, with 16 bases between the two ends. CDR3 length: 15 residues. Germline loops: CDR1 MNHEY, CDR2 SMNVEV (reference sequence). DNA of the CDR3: TGTGCCAGCAGTTCACCTAGCGCTGGCTCCAATGAGCAGTTCTTC. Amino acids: CASSSPSAGSNEQFF.

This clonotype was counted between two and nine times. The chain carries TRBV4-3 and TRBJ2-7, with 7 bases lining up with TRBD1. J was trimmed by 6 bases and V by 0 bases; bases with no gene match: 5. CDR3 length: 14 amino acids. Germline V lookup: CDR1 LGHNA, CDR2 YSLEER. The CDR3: CASSQDLWTGEQYF. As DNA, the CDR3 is TGCGCCAGCAGCCAAGATCTTTGGACAGGCGAGCAGTACTTC.

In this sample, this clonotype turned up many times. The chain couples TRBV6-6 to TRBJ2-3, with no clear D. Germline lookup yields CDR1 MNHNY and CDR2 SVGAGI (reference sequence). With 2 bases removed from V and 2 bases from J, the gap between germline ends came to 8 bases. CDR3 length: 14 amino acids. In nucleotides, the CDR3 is TGTGCCAGCAGTTACGCGGAGTTCACAGATACGCAGTATTTT. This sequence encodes CASSYAEFTDTQYF.

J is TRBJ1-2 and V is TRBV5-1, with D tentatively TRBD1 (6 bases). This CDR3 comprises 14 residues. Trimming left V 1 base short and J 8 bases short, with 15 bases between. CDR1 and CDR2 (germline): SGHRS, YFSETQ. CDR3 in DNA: TGCGCCAGCAGCTTGAGACCAGGGGAGGAAGGCTACACCTTC. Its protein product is CASSLRPGEEGYTF.

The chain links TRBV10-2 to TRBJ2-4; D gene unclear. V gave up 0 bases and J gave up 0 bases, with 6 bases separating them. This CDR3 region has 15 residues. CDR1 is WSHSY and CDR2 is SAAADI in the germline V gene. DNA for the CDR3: TGCGCCAGCAGTGAGTCGGAACTAGCCAAAAACATTCAGTACTTC. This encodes CASSESELAKNIQYF.

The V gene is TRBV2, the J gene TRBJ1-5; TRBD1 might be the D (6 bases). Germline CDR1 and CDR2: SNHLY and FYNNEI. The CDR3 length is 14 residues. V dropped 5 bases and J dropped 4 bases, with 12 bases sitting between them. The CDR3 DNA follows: TGTGCCAGCAGTCTACAGGGTACAAATCAGCCCCAGCATTTT. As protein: CASSLQGTNQPQHF.